This TCR beta chain originates from a study of blood T cell repertoires in COVID-19. Looking at the study overall: The cDNA or gDNA used as material had been derived from T cells, B-cell-depleted T cells, or PBMCs.

Clones were sequenced by immunoSEQ multiplex PCR, and TCRdb holds only the in-frame ones, with some missing. The repertoire has about 150,000 clones, approximately 90% of them found once; the top ten carry around 15%. Germline CDR1 SGDLS, CDR2 YYNGEE. After removal of 4 bases from V and 5 bases from J, the junction contained 6 bases not matched to a gene. This CDR3 has 14 amino acids. Input material: peripheral blood. The V and J genes are TRBV9 and TRBJ2-5; 9 bases match TRBD2. This receptor was taken from a young man with COVID-19, enrolled during active disease. The CDR3, as DNA: TGTGCCAGCAGCCCCGGGCTAGCGGGGGAGACCCAGTACTTC. This codes for CASSPGLAGETQYF.